This entry features one T cell receptor beta chain sequence. The sample is drawn from a study of cytomegalovirus exposure and HLA in healthy donors. The CDR3 sequence is 13 residues long. V lost 5 bases and J lost 1, with 9 bases in between. Germline assignment: CDR1 GTSNPN and CDR2 SVGIG (reference sequence). Primers included in the PCR were 60 Vbeta and 13 Jbeta primers. Using immunoSEQ multiplex PCR, the repertoire was profiled, and TCRdb retains in-frame clones only, with some absent. Seen here are 200,000 to 250,000 clones, about four fifths observed once, and the top ten hold roughly a tenth. This receptor was identified in a woman between 45 and 60 years old in good health and CMV-seropositive. V usage is TRBV30 and J usage is TRBJ1-3, with D maybe TRBD1 (6 bases). The sample consisted of PBMCs. DNA of the CDR3: TGTGCCTGGGGAACAGGGTCTGGAAACACCATATATTTT. It codes for CAWGTGSGNTIYF.